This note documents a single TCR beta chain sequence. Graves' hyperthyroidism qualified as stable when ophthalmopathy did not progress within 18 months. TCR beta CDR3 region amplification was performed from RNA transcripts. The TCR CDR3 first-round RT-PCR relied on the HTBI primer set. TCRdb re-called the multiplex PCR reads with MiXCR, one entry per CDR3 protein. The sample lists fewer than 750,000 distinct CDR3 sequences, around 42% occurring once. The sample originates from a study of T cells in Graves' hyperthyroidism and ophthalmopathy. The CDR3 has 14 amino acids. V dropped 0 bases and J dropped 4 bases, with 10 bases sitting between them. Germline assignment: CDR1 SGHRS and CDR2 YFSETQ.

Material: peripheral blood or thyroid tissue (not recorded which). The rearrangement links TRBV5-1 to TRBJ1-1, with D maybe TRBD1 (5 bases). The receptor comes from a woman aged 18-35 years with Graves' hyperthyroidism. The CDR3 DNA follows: TGCGCCAGCAGCTTGGACGGGGGTACCACTGAAGCTTTCTTT. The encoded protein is CASSLDGGTTEAFF.